The 10 T cell receptor beta chains below all came from one sample that was sequenced in a study of blood T cell repertoires in COVID-19. Assay used: immunoSEQ multiplex PCR; TCRdb lists only in-frame clones, some missing. The table has fewer than 350,000 clones, roughly 90% seen once. Sequenced input: peripheral blood. Receptor source: a woman aged 65 to 85 with COVID-19, enrolled during active disease.

This chain uses TRBV4-1 with TRBJ1-6; D may be TRBD1 (5 bases). The CDR3 contains 17 residues. Trimming stripped 1 base from V and 6 bases from J, with 16 bases between. Germline V CDR1 and CDR2: MGHRA, YSYEKL. The CDR3 spells CASSQVRTSGLNSPLHF. For the CDR3, the DNA is TGCGCCAGCAGCCAAGTACGGACAAGTGGCCTTAATTCACCCCTCCACTTT.

The chain uses TRBV28 and TRBJ1-1, with D maybe TRBD1 (5 bases). V was shortened by 5 bases and J by 0 bases, with 7 bases between the two germline ends. The CDR3 extends over 13 amino acids. Germline V CDR1 and CDR2: MDHEN, SYDVKM. CDR3 DNA: TGTGCCAGCAGTGGGGGGATGAACACTGAAGCTTTCTTT. Its protein is CASSGGMNTEAFF.

The genes are TRBV6-5 and TRBJ2-7, with D maybe TRBD1 (6 bases). Germline V lookup: CDR1 MNHEY, CDR2 SVGAGI. This CDR3 contains 14 residues. Trimming stripped 7 bases from V and 6 bases from J, with 19 bases between. The CDR3 DNA follows: TGTGCCAGCACTATCGCTGGGGGCAAGGCCGAGCAGTACTTC. Translated, it gives CASTIAGGKAEQYF.

This clone has a handful of counts. CDR3 in amino acids: CASSRPGTSGVGTGELFF. As DNA, the CDR3 is TGTGCCAGCAGCCGACCCGGGACTAGCGGGGTGGGCACCGGGGAGCTGTTTTTT. The chain employs TRBV6-6 and TRBJ2-2; 13 nucleotides line up with TRBD2. The CDR3 is 18 amino acids. V gave up 6 bases and J gave up 4 bases; unmatched junction bases: 11. From germline, CDR1 is MNHNY and CDR2 SVGAGI (reference sequence).

The chain is built from TRBV6-5 and TRBJ2-1; weak D call: TRBD1 (5 bases). This CDR3 contains 15 residues. Trimming removed 11 bases from V and 0 bases from J, with 17 bases in between. Germline-derived CDR1 and CDR2 are MNHEY and SVGAGI. CDR3 nucleotides: TGTGCCCCCCCGACGGGCAGGGCCTCCTACAATGAGCAGTTCTTC. Its protein is CAPPTGRASYNEQFF.

The chain recombines TRBV6-5 with TRBJ1-2; TRBD1 is a possible D gene (5 bases). From germline, CDR1 is MNHEY and CDR2 SVGAGI. There are 12 residues in the CDR3. The ends were cut back, 8 bases at V and 8 bases at J, with 15 bases in the middle. The chain's CDR3 is CASGSRVIGYTF. The DNA of the CDR3 is TGTGCCAGCGGAAGCAGGGTGATAGGCTACACCTTC.

This chain uses TRBV27 with TRBJ1-3; weak D call: TRBD1 (6 bases). Trimming removed 4 bases at V and 2 bases at J, with 6 bases between. Germline V gene sequence: CDR1 MNHEY, CDR2 SMNVEV (reference sequence). The CDR3 loop spans 13 amino acids. CDR3 nucleotides: TGTGCCAGCAGTTCAGGGGCTGGAAACACCATATATTTT. It translates to CASSSGAGNTIYF.

The J gene is TRBJ2-1, the V gene TRBV21-1; the table's D call, TRBD2, has no DNA check behind it. TRBV21-1 is marked as a pseudogene. CDR3 length equals 14 residues. In DNA, the CDR3 is TGTGCCAGCACCCCGCTAGGAGCCAACCCTCAGCAGTTCTTC. Its protein product is CASTPLGANPQQFF.

This sequence joins TRBV7-3 and TRBJ1-2, with 11 bases identical to TRBD1. V shed 4 bases, J shed 7 bases, and the junction held 11 bases outside the gene matches. The CDR3 sequence is 16 residues long. Looked up from germline, CDR1 is SGHTA and CDR2 is FQGTGA. The CDR3 sequence: CASSYGQGALGGGYTF. The CDR3 nucleotides read TGTGCCAGCAGCTACGGACAGGGGGCGCTTGGCGGTGGCTACACCTTC.

The genes are TRBV30 and TRBJ2-7; maybe TRBD1 (6 bases). Trimming removed 4 bases at V and 9 bases at J, with 13 bases between. CDR1 and CDR2 from the germline V gene are GTSNPN and SVGIG (reference sequence). The CDR3 is made up of 11 amino acids. This CDR3 is CAWTRQGRQYF. CDR3 coding DNA: TGTGCCTGGACGCGGCAGGGGCGGCAGTACTTC.